This T cell receptor beta chain originates from a study of beta chain features in type 1 diabetes. The study's findings and limits: Across all four CD4+ subsets, people with type 1 diabetes showed modestly shorter TCRB CDR3s.

The CDR3 runs to 14 residues. Trimming took off 8 bases at V and 1 base at J, with 13 bases between the two ends. CDR1 and CDR2 from the germline V gene are SGHTA and FQGNSA. Investigators reverse transcribed all isolated RNA, so they sequenced expressed TCRB transcripts. Average reads for naive, central memory and regulatory T cell samples were about 3.57 million. Some clones are missing from TCRdb's copy, which holds only in-frame ones; the method was immunoSEQ multiplex PCR. The sample records some 190,000 clones, approximately 8% being singletons. There are many counts of this clone. No antigen is known for it. CD4+ naive, central memory, regulatory and stem cell-like memory cells were sorted via CD45RO/CCR7/CD25/CD127/CD95/CD27.

This chain links TRBV7-2 with TRBJ2-3, with D possibly TRBD1 on 5 matching bases. The sequence was collected from a woman aged 40 to 49 with type 1 diabetes. Sequencing was carried out using central memory CD4+ T cells from blood. The CDR3 DNA reads as TGTGCCAGCGTCTTGGGGCTGGGCACAGATACGCAGTATTTT. This codes for CASVLGLGTDTQYF.